This TCR beta chain was sequenced during a study of cytomegalovirus exposure and HLA in healthy donors. Overall study context: Falling in the Caucasian-associated ancestry cluster were roughly 80% of under 500 genotyped donors. Study-level points and caveats: Likely technical artifact: a cluster of highly shared sequence variants.

This PCR relied on a set of 60 Vbeta primers and 13 Jbeta primers. Data came from immunoSEQ multiplex PCR; TCRdb stores just in-frame clones and leaves some out. This sample's clone table lists 100,000 to 150,000 clones. The V gene's germline CDR1 is SQVTM and CDR2 ANQGSEA. This CDR3 region has 13 residues. Trimming removed 4 bases from V and 6 bases from J, with 12 bases in between. Concerning this clone itself: Its specificity is unknown.

The rearrangement uses TRBV29-1 and TRBJ2-2; D is uncertain. The TCR was taken from a man aged 18 to 30 in good health and CMV-seronegative. Sequenced sample: PBMCs. In DNA, the CDR3 is TGCAGCGTTGGCAGTATGTACGCCGGGGAGCTGTTTTTT. Its protein is CSVGSMYAGELFF.